This T cell receptor beta chain was recovered during a study of T-cell reconstitution after alpha-beta-depleted transplantation in children. Regarding the study as a whole: Elevated TCRbeta diversity at day 60 was traced, in some patients, to surviving recipient T cells and thymic progenitors.

This clonotype was observed at least ten times. What it recognizes is unknown. Preparation of the TCRbeta library used unique molecular identifiers. TCRdb recomputed calls from the PCR reads with MiXCR, one row per CDR3 protein. The repertoire holds under 300,000 distinct CDR3 sequences, about 9.9% seen once, with around 20% in the top ten. This TCR was sampled from a male patient aged 2 to 10 who had a stem cell transplant for chronic granulomatous disease, so the T cells may come from the graft donor. The source material was peripheral blood, sampled 180 days after TCRalphabeta/CD19-depleted stem cell transplant.

In DNA form, the CDR3 reads TGTGCCAGCACCCCTCTCCTGAAGAGCACAGATACGCAGTATTTT. This translates into CASTPLLKSTDTQYF. The genes are TRBV12-3 or TRBV12-4 and TRBJ2-3; D gene uncertain. There are 15 residues in the CDR3. V lost 7 bases, J lost 0 bases, and 14 bases lay in between.